The 24 T cell receptor beta chains below all came from one sample that was sequenced in a study of shared clonotypes between healthy human individuals. The data were produced by immunoSEQ multiplex PCR, yet TCRdb's version contains in-frame clones alone and is incomplete. This table has 980,000 or so clones, approximately 80% appearing once. Sequenced: memory CD4+ T cells sorted from blood. Sample subset: CD45RA-negative fraction. Receptors were obtained from a young man in good health.

This clone was detected only a few times. This chain connects TRBV29-1 to TRBJ1-4, with D hard to call. Germline CDR1 reads SQVTM; CDR2 reads ANQGSEA. Between the trimmed V and J ends, which lost 5 bases and 7 bases, there was a span of 11 bases. CDR3 length: 12 amino acids. The CDR3 bases are TGCAGCGTTTTGGACCCGGGTGAAAAACTGTTTTTT. Its translation: CSVLDPGEKLFF. The variable domain in full, completed from reference TRBV29-1 and TRBJ1-4, reads SAVISQKPSRDICQRGTSLTIQCQVDSQVTMMFWYRQQPGQSLTLIATANQGSEATYESGFVIDKFPISRPNLTFSTLTVSNMSPEDSSIYLCSVLDPGEKLFFGSGTQLSVL.

V gene TRBV7-2 combines with J gene TRBJ2-5; D is undetermined. Trimming took 5 bases from V and 3 from J, leaving 4 bases between them. The germline V gene has CDR1 SGHTA and CDR2 FQGNSA. This CDR3 region has 11 residues. CDR3 sequence: CASSIKETQYF. As DNA, the CDR3 is TGTGCCAGCAGCATCAAAGAGACCCAGTACTTC.

V is TRBV10-3 and J is TRBJ1-5, with 7 bases fitting TRBD1. In germline, CDR1 is ENHRY, CDR2 SYGVKD. After removal of 10 bases from V and 0 bases from J, the junction contained 3 bases not matched to a gene. The CDR3 totals 13 residues. The CDR3 DNA follows: TGTGCCAGTACAGGGGATAGCAATCAGCCCCAGCATTTT. Amino acids: CASTGDSNQPQHF.

This chain joins TRBV28 and TRBJ1-2; tentatively, D is TRBD1 (5 bases). The CDR3 spans 12 residues. CDR1 MDHEN and CDR2 SYDVKM come from the germline V gene. V lost 5 bases and J 7 bases, leaving 11 bases between the germline ends. The CDR3 is CASSLQASGYTF. In DNA, the CDR3 is TGTGCCAGCAGTCTACAGGCAAGTGGCTACACCTTC.

The sample holds a few counts of this clone. The chain has TRBV27 and TRBJ2-3; either TRBD1 or TRBD2 may fit D (5 bases each). Germline lookup yields CDR1 MNHEY and CDR2 SMNVEV (reference sequence). Trimming took 4 bases from V and 2 from J, leaving 13 bases between them. The CDR3 spans 15 residues. CDR3 amino acids: CASSSRDGVTDTQYF. The CDR3 DNA sequence: TGTGCCAGCAGTTCCCGGGACGGAGTCACAGATACGCAGTATTTT.

The chain is built from TRBV5-4 and TRBJ2-7; TRBD2 is a possible D gene (7 bases). V lost 7 bases and J lost 0, with 17 bases in between. The germline CDR1 and CDR2 sequences are SGHNT and YYREEE (reference sequence). This CDR3 has 15 amino acids. CDR3 sequence reads: CASGRGGGSSYEQYF. The DNA of the CDR3 is TGTGCCAGCGGACGCGGGGGCGGGAGCTCCTACGAGCAGTACTTC.

This clone was detected only a few times. The gene calls are TRBV2 and TRBJ1-5, with D perhaps TRBD1 (6 bases). The V gene's germline CDR1 is SNHLY and CDR2 FYNNEI. The V and J ends lost 2 bases and 5 bases respectively, with 16 bases between them. The CDR3 sequence is 16 residues long. The CDR3 coding sequence is TGTGCCAGCAGTGAAAGCGGGACAAACCTTCATCAGCCCCAGCATTTT. As protein: CASSESGTNLHQPQHF.

V and J are TRBV18 and TRBJ1-4; 8 bases are a match to TRBD1. The CDR3 is made up of 16 amino acids. CDR1 and CDR2 from the germline V gene are KGHSH and LQKENI. V shed 3 bases and J 3 bases; nucleotides not matched to a gene: 6. This CDR3 is CASSPRGQAANEKLFF. In DNA, the CDR3 is TGTGCCAGCTCACCCCGGGGACAGGCAGCTAATGAAAAACTGTTTTTT.

This chain joins TRBV7-9 and TRBJ2-7, with TRBD2 matching 7 bases. From germline, CDR1 is SEHNR and CDR2 FQNEAQ (reference sequence). After removal of 6 bases from V and 6 bases from J, the junction contained 11 bases not matched to a gene. The CDR3 is made up of 14 amino acids. CDR3 sequence reads: CASSHPGRGTEQYF. CDR3 nucleotides: TGTGCCAGCAGTCATCCGGGGAGGGGTACCGAGCAGTACTTC. Supplemented by reference TRBV7-9 and TRBJ2-7, the full variable domain reads DTGVSQNPRHKITKRGQNVTFRCDPISEHNRLYWYRQTLGQGPEFLTYFQNEAQLEKSRLLSDRFSAERPKGSFSTLEIQRTEQGDSAMYLCASSHPGRGTEQYFGPGTRLTVT.

The V gene is TRBV5-1, the J gene TRBJ1-2; TRBD1 agrees at 12 bases. Trimming took 4 bases from V and 8 from J; bases not matched to a gene: 6. This CDR3 contains 14 residues. Looked up from germline, CDR1 is SGHRS and CDR2 is YFSETQ. CDR3 amino acids: CASSVGQGAIGYTF. In nucleotides, the CDR3 is TGCGCCAGCAGCGTGGGACAGGGGGCGATAGGCTACACCTTC.

V gene TRBV5-5 combines with J gene TRBJ1-4; 8 positions match TRBD1. Germline CDR1 and CDR2: SGHKS and YYEKEE (reference sequence). The V and J ends lost 5 bases and 4 bases, in that order; junction bases with no gene match: 7. The CDR3 has 15 residues. CDR3 nucleotide sequence: TGTGCCAGCAGTTTCACAGGGGGTTATAATGAAAAACTGTTTTTT. Translation: CASSFTGGYNEKLFF.

V usage is TRBV28 and J usage is TRBJ1-6, with a possible D match to TRBD1 (6 bases). V lost 6 bases and J 5 bases, leaving 17 bases between the germline ends. The CDR3 is made up of 16 amino acids. CDR1 and CDR2 from the germline V gene are MDHEN and SYDVKM. The chain's CDR3 is CASSFLVTGNNSPLHF. CDR3 DNA: TGTGCCAGCAGCTTTCTCGTAACAGGGAATAATTCACCCCTCCACTTT.

The table lists this clone with a count of one. The chain is built from TRBV7-6 and TRBJ2-1, with D tentatively TRBD1 (6 bases). V was clipped by 1 base and J by 2 bases, with 15 bases between them. CDR3 length equals 17 residues. Per germline, CDR1 SGHVS and CDR2 FNYEAQ. The CDR3 loop reads CASSLEGPGAAYNEQFF. The CDR3 nucleotides read TGTGCCAGCAGCTTAGAGGGTCCAGGGGCGGCCTACAATGAGCAGTTCTTC.

The chain links TRBV2 to TRBJ2-5; tentatively, D is TRBD2 (8 bases). Looked up from germline, CDR1 is SNHLY and CDR2 is FYNNEI. This CDR3 spans 15 amino acids. The V and J ends lost 8 bases and 8 bases respectively, with 24 bases between them. CDR3 sequence: CASYPGGSGASTQYF. The CDR3 region has the DNA TGTGCCAGCTACCCAGGGGGTAGCGGGGCCTCAACCCAGTACTTC.

This chain connects TRBV7-2 to TRBJ2-7; possible D gene TRBD1, 6 bases. With 3 bases removed from V and 6 bases from J, the gap between germline ends came to 12 bases. The CDR3 spans 13 residues. Germline V gene sequence: CDR1 SGHTA, CDR2 FQGNSA. CDR3 bases: TGTGCCAGCAGCTTGAACAGGGTCGGCGAGCAGTACTTC. Encoded protein: CASSLNRVGEQYF.

In the case of this clone: Distinct nucleotide sequences in the sample also encode this CDR3. The chain combines TRBV5-1 with TRBJ2-3, with no clear D. Germline CDR1 is SGHRS and CDR2 is YFSETQ. V was shortened by 0 bases and J by 2 bases, with 7 bases between the two germline ends. The CDR3 has 14 amino acids. The CDR3, as DNA: TGCGCCAGCAGCTTGGGTCTAGACACAGATACGCAGTATTTT. This codes for CASSLGLDTDTQYF.

Turning to this clone: The sample has other DNA sequences that encode this CDR3 too. The chain combines TRBV5-1 with TRBJ1-1; D unclear. The germline V and J ends were trimmed by 0 bases and 4 bases, with 7 bases remaining between them. This CDR3 is built from 13 residues. CDR1 SGHRS and CDR2 YFSETQ come from the germline V gene. The CDR3: CASSLGTGTEAFF. CDR3 coding DNA: TGCGCCAGCAGCTTGGGTACCGGCACTGAAGCTTTCTTT.

For this clone: A much bigger clone sits one base away, suggesting this may be a read error. The rearrangement joins TRBV7-2 to TRBJ2-7; 8 bases are shared with TRBD1. Germline CDR1 is SGHTA and CDR2 is FQGNSA. The CDR3 covers 14 residues. The ends lost 7 bases at V and 6 bases at J; junction bases unmatched: 11. CDR3 amino acids: CASNTGTGPCEQYF. The CDR3, as DNA: TGTGCCAGCAACACCGGGACAGGACCCTGCGAGCAGTACTTC.

V usage is TRBV30 and J usage is TRBJ2-7; D is unclear. CDR3 length: 15 amino acids. Germline V lookup: CDR1 GTSNPN, CDR2 SVGIG (reference sequence). With 2 bases removed from V and 0 bases from J, the gap between germline ends came to 14 bases. The CDR3 region has the DNA TGTGCCTGGAGTCGAAGGGTTGGTGTCTCCTACGAGCAGTACTTC. It is translated as CAWSRRVGVSYEQYF.

On this clone: A far larger clone differs by one base, so this is likely a read error. This sample includes further DNA sequences coding for the same CDR3. The CDR3 spells CASSSRDTQYF. CDR3 nucleotides: TGTGCCAGCAGCTCCCGGGATACGCAGTATTTT. The J gene is TRBJ2-3, the V gene TRBV11-3, with D unclear. V was shortened by 4 bases and J by 6 bases, with 5 bases between the two germline ends. From germline, CDR1 is SGHNT and CDR2 YENEEA. This CDR3 spans 11 amino acids.

The rearrangement uses TRBV2 and TRBJ2-7, with D possibly TRBD1 on 6 matching bases. Germline loops: CDR1 SNHLY, CDR2 FYNNEI. Trimming took off 1 base at V and 3 bases at J, with 13 bases between the two ends. This CDR3 is 15 amino acids long. DNA for the CDR3: TGTGCCAGCAGTGAAGGTCGAACAGGGCGCTACGAGCAGTACTTC. It is translated as CASSEGRTGRYEQYF.

The rearrangement links TRBV6-1 to TRBJ1-5; the match to TRBD1 covers 7 bases. The ends lost 2 bases at V and 5 bases at J; junction bases unmatched: 9. The length of the CDR3 is 16 residues. Germline-derived CDR1 and CDR2 are MNHNS and SASEGT. CDR3 nucleotides: TGTGCCAGCAGTGAATTTCCGGGACAGATCTATCAGCCCCAGCATTTT. This translates into CASSEFPGQIYQPQHF.

This clone came up many times. The rearrangement uses TRBV7-2 and TRBJ2-3; D might be TRBD2 (6 bases). The CDR3 sequence is 14 residues long. CDR1 and CDR2 (germline): SGHTA, FQGNSA. Trimming removed 2 bases from V and 6 bases from J, with 12 bases in between. In DNA, the CDR3 is TGTGCCAGCAGCTTATACGGGAGAGGGGATACGCAGTATTTT. This gives the protein CASSLYGRGDTQYF.

This chain uses TRBV6-5 with TRBJ2-2; possibly TRBD2 for D (6 bases). The V end was cut by 5 bases, the J end by 7 bases, with 14 bases between. The CDR3 is 14 residues long. Germline V gene data show CDR1 as MNHEY and CDR2 as SVGAGI. The CDR3 loop reads CASSPTRKIGELFF. The CDR3 DNA reads TGTGCCAGCAGTCCGACTAGAAAGATCGGGGAGCTGTTTTTT.